This is a list of T cell receptor beta chains from one sample in a study of control samples from healthy donors and cancer patients. The assay was immunoSEQ multiplex PCR, and TCRdb's table has in-frame clones only and misses some. This table has some 100,000 clones, 90% appearing once. Sequencing input: blood. These receptors were taken from a human donor in good health. The donor label of this sample is uncertain. The CDR3 runs from the conserved cysteine through the conserved F or W. The D gene is left open where the match is weak. A row's size may be missing; if present it is once, few, many or a size class.

- | TRBJ2-2 | - | TRBV7-3 | TGTGCCAGCAGCCCCCAGCGGACCGGGGAGCTGTTTTTT | CASSPQRTGELFF
- | TRBJ2-7 | - | TRBV6-6 | TGTGCCAGCAGTTACCTGGCCGAACGGGAGCAGTACTTC | CASSYLAEREQYF
- | TRBJ1-3 | - | TRBV5-1 | TGCGCCAGCAGCTCAGCCGACAGAACCTACTCTGGAAACACCATATATTTT | CASSSADRTYSGNTIYF
- | TRBJ2-2 | TRBD2 | TRBV7-8 | TGTGCCAGCAGCTTATTACTAGCGGGGGAGAACACCGGGGAGCTGTTTTTT | CASSLLLAGENTGELFF
- | TRBJ2-3 | TRBD1 | TRBV13 | TGTGCCAGCAGTTTCCGGGACAGGGAAACAGATACGCAGTATTTT | CASSFRDRETDTQYF
- | TRBJ1-2 | - | TRBV21-1 | TGTGCCAGCAGCAATCGTGGGGACAGGGTGATCTTGGGCGGCTACACCTTC | CASSNRGDRVILGGYTF
- | TRBJ1-6 | - | TRBV18 | TGTGCCAGCTCACAGAATAATTCACCCCTCCACTTT | CASSQNNSPLHF
- | TRBJ2-2 | - | TRBV6-1 | TGTGCCAGCAGTGACCTAGGGGGCGGGGAGCTGTTTTTT | CASSDLGGGELFF
- | TRBJ2-3 | - | TRBV11-2 | TGTGCCAGCAGCACTTCCCTGGATACGCAGTATTTT | CASSTSLDTQYF
- | TRBJ2-2 | - | TRBV19 | TGTGCCAGTAGTCCCGTCCCTACCGGGGAGCTGTTTTTT | CASSPVPTGELFF
- | TRBJ1-4 | - | TRBV7-3 | TGTGCCAGCAGCTTAAGTCGGATTGATGAAAAACTGTTTTTT | CASSLSRIDEKLFF
- | TRBJ1-5 | - | TRBV6-6 | TGTGCCAGCAGTTTAGTAAATCAGCCCCAGCATTTT | CASSLVNQPQHF
- | TRBJ2-3 | TRBD1 | TRBV13 | TGTGCCAGCAGCCGGGACAGGGGCGAAGCAGATACGCAGTATTTT | CASSRDRGEADTQYF
- | TRBJ1-1 | - | TRBV12-5 | TGTGCTAGTCTTTCCCCTCTGAACACTGAAGCTTTCTTT | CASLSPLNTEAFF
- | TRBJ2-3 | - | TRBV30 | TGTGCCTGGGGGGGAACTCTCACAGATACGCAGTATTTT | CAWGGTLTDTQYF
- | TRBJ2-5 | - | TRBV20-1 | TGCAGTGCTAGTGATGTGGAGACCCAGTACTTC | CSASDVETQYF
- | TRBJ1-4 | - | TRBV7-8 | TGTGCCAGCAGCCCCCGACAGCGAGCAACTAATGAAAAACTGTTTTTT | CASSPRQRATNEKLFF
- | TRBJ2-6 | TRBD1 | TRBV4-1 | TGCGCCAGCAGCCAGGACAGGGTCTCTGGGGCCAACGTCCTGACTTTC | CASSQDRVSGANVLTF
- | TRBJ2-2 | - | TRBV14 | TGTGCCAGCAGCCCCCCGGACGGCTCCCCACTCACCGGGGAGCTGTTTTTT | CASSPPDGSPLTGELFF
- | TRBJ2-3 | TRBD2 | TRBV4-2 | TGTGCCAGCAGCCAAGCGGGGGGGCCCACAGATACGCAGTATTTT | CASSQAGGPTDTQYF
- | TRBJ2-7 | TRBD1 | TRBV27 | TGTGCCAGCAGTTTAAGGGGACAGGCTACTGAGCAGTACTTC | CASSLRGQATEQYF
- | TRBJ1-2 | - | TRBV19 | TGTGCCAGTAGTATTCGGACAGACAACTATGGCTACACCTTC | CASSIRTDNYGYTF
few | TRBJ2-1 | - | TRBV18 | TGTGCCAGCTCACCACCGTTGGCAGGGGACAATGAGCAGTTCTTC | CASSPPLAGDNEQFF
- | TRBJ1-1 | - | TRBV9 | TGTGCCAGCAGCGTAGCCCAGAAGAACACTGAAGCTTTCTTT | CASSVAQKNTEAFF
- | TRBJ2-5 | TRBD1 | TRBV24-1 | TGTGCCACCAGCAAACCCGCAGGGGGCGCGGAGACCCAGTACTTC | CATSKPAGGAETQYF
- | TRBJ2-7 | - | TRBV21-1 | TGTGCCACCACAGGGTTCGGCCACGAGCAGTACTTC | CATTGFGHEQYF